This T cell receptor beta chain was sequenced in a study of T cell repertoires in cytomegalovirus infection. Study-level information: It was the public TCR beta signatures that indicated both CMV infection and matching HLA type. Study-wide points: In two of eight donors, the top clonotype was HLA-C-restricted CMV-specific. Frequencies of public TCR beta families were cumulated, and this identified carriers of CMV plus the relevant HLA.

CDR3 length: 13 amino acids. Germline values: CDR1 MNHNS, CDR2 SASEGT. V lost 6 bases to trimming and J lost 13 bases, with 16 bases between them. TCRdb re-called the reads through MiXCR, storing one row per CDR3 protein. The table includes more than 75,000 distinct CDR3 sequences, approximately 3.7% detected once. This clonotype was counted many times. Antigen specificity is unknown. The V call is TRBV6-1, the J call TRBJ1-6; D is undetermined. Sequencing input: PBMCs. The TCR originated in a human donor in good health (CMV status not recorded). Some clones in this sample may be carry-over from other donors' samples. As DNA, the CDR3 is TGTGCCAGCAGCCGTATATCTAGTTCGCCCCTCCACTTT. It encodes CASSRISSSPLHF.